This T cell receptor (beta chain) was profiled in a study of blood T cell repertoires in COVID-19. Study information: COVID-19 samples from acute and convalescent phases originated in the United States, Italy and Spain.

Libraries were prepared by immunoSEQ multiplex PCR; TCRdb keeps only in-frame clonotypes and omits some of them. Here the sample spans about 98,000 clones, 80% to 95% being singletons. The ends were cut back, 4 bases at V and 8 bases at J, with 16 bases in the middle. CDR1 is SNHLY and CDR2 is FYNNEI in the germline V gene. There are 14 residues in the CDR3. The sequencing input was peripheral blood. This sequence was found in a woman in her fifties or sixties with COVID-19, enrolled during active disease. J is TRBJ2-3 and V is TRBV2; D may be TRBD2 (5 bases). The CDR3: CASSVVATLGTQYF. The CDR3 DNA sequence: TGTGCCAGCAGTGTGGTAGCGACCCTTGGTACGCAGTATTTT.